This TCR beta chain was captured by sequencing in a study of memory CD4+ T cells and cytomegalovirus serostatus. On the study more broadly: Healthy Belgian adult donors included nine or ten CMV-positive and some 24 CMV-negative people. The study, taken as a whole, reports: Repertoires predicted CMV serostatus with median bootstrapped AUC of 0.95.

The CDR3 runs to 16 residues. Germline lookup yields CDR1 MNHNS and CDR2 SASEGT. V lost 2 bases and J lost 3, with 16 bases in between. Clones were read by immunoSEQ multiplex PCR, and TCRdb kept only the in-frame ones, dropping some. The repertoire holds fewer than 90,000 clones, with around 78% as singletons. The sort gate was single viable CD3+CD4+CD8-CD45RO+ cells for memory CD4+ T cells. A remark on this clone: Its cognate antigen is unknown.

This sequence joins TRBV6-1 and TRBJ1-1, with D uncertain. The receptor's source is an adult in good health and CMV-seropositive. Sequencing was performed on memory CD4+ T cells from blood. CDR3 region: CASSEWRMGYDTEAFF. The DNA for the CDR3 is TGTGCCAGCAGTGAATGGAGAATGGGGTACGACACTGAAGCTTTCTTT.